This paragraph covers one T cell receptor beta chain sequence. Source study methods: The assay estimated nucleated cells by amplifying reference gene primers. Profiled with immunoSEQ multiplex PCR; TCRdb holds only in-frame clones, not every one. The V and J calls and clone size were taken over from that table, and D and trimming were inferred from the DNA. The profile shows 400,000 to 450,000 clones, less than 95% of them singletons. The V gene's germline CDR1 is ENHRY and CDR2 SYGVKD. The CDR3 consists of 16 residues. Trimming removed 8 bases at V and 0 bases at J, with 17 bases between. The source of the sample is a study of blood T cell repertoires in COVID-19.

The source material was PBMCs or T cells enriched from blood (not recorded which). The chain recombines TRBV10-3 with TRBJ1-5, with D perhaps matching TRBD1 (5 bases). This sequence was found in a man younger than 30 who had recovered from COVID-19. The CDR3 protein is CAIFWTHSYSNQPQHF. As DNA, the CDR3 is TGTGCCATCTTTTGGACACATTCCTATAGCAATCAGCCCCAGCATTTT.